The present T cell receptor beta chain was sequenced within a study of memory CD4+ T cells and cytomegalovirus serostatus (dated by TCRdb to the late 2010s). For context, the study as a whole: A total of around 35 healthy Belgian adults, of whom 9 were CMV seropositive and approximately 24 were CMV seronegative, were included in the cohort. CD4+ memory TCRbeta repertoires of a Belgian cohort with known cytomegalovirus serostatus were sequenced in order to replicate a published TCR-based CMV serostatus classifier. What the authors observed across the whole study: For predicting CMV serostatus, the median bootstrapped AUC was approximately 0.95 using the original framework and about 0.89 using a US-trained random forest. Only CD4+CD45RO+ memory cells were sequenced, in contrast to the original study, which included naive and memory CD4+ and CD8+ populations. Of more than 150 previously reported CMV-associated TCRbeta sequences, 60 to 85 appeared in the CD4+ memory repertoires, each in one to five individuals. The original-framework classifier achieved a median bootstrapped AUC of approximately 0.95 with a 95% CI of 0.76-1.00 on the Belgian cohort. The results were interpreted as suggesting that the CMV-associated TCR signature is mostly present in the CD4+ memory repertoire.

Its CDR3 holds 17 amino acids, cysteine through phenylalanine. Kept here is only the CDR3 DNA, which spans 51 bases and is read in frame from base 1. For this chain, trimming is 0 bases at the V end and 4 bases at the J end, and the number of junction bases without a gene match is 9. The germline V gene (reference sequence) supplies CDR1 SGHNT and CDR2 YYREEE. With regard to this clone: Its antigen remains unidentified. Within one base of it there is no much larger clone, and no base qualities were kept.

Single viable CD3+CD4+CD8-CD45RO+ cells were sorted as memory CD4+ T cells on a FACSAria II. CMV serostatus was determined with a Roche Elecsys assay detecting serum IgG against CMV pp150, pp28, p38 and p52. After the samples were thawed, total CD4+ T cells were enriched through positive selection using CD4 magnetic microbeads. The samples came from a separate study whose specific focus was interrogating the CD4+ T cell memory repertoire. Following standard operating procedures, peripheral blood mononuclear cells were isolated and cryopreserved, while serum was kept at -80 degrees C. The staining used CD3-PerCP (BW264/56), CD4-APC (RPA-T4), CD45RO-PE (UCHT1) and CD8-Pacific Orange (3B5) antibodies, and Sytox blue was used to exclude non-viable cells. Genomic DNA was extracted from sorted cells with the Quick-DNA Microprep Kit. Amplification of TCRbeta DNA was done with the immunoSEQ hsTCRbeta kit, following the protocol from the manufacturer. TCRbeta libraries were sequenced on an Illumina MiSeq instrument. Under the source paper's analysis protocol: Once out-of-frame sequences had been removed, a few million distinct TCRbeta sequences were left, which works out to an average of around 70,000 per individual. Each individual was scored using the number of 150 to 200 previously reported CMV-associated TCRbeta sequences that the individual carried and the total number of productive distinct TCRbeta sequences. A beta-binomial model was reimplemented in Python, and random forests from scikit-learn, run with default parameters, were trained on data from the US cohort. Classifier performance on the Belgian cohort was reported as the median AUC with percentile confidence intervals calculated over 10,000 bootstrap iterations. The table comes from immuneACCESS by way of TCRdb, which keeps in-frame sequences with V and J called. Part of the clones is missing from these tables; in studies checked, under half for an unresolved V gene and the rest for unknown reasons. V, J and clone size derive from that table, while D and trimming were established from the DNA sequence. The sample table lists under 75,000 clones, roughly 80% of them with a count of one. Approximately 0.53% of the sample rests with the top ten.

This chain is built from TRBV5-4 and TRBJ2-3, and TRBD2 aligns with 9 junction nucleotides. The clonotype comes from an adult in good health and CMV-seronegative. Some clones in this sample may be carry-over from other donors' samples. Material for sequencing was memory CD4+ T cells from blood. The CDR3: CASSLGPTRGGADTQYF. In nucleotide form, the sequence is TGTGCCAGCAGCTTGGGGCCTACGCGGGGGGGCGCAGATACGCAGTATTTT.